This TCR beta chain was recovered during a study of blood T cell repertoires in COVID-19. Study at large: From the United States, Italy and Spain came samples of acute and convalescent COVID-19. T cells, B-cell-depleted T cells, or PBMCs supplied cDNA or gDNA.

In the original workflow: Cell counts per sample came from amplifying reference gene primers. The assay was immunoSEQ multiplex PCR, and TCRdb's table has in-frame clones only and misses some. The V and J calls and the clone size are those of that table, but D and trimming were determined from the DNA. This sample has about 180,000 clones, with around 83% found just once. V gave up 3 bases and J gave up 8 bases; unmatched junction bases: 2. This CDR3 comprises 13 residues. Germline V gene sequence: CDR1 SGDLS, CDR2 YYNGEE. The gene calls are TRBV9 and TRBJ1-6; 7 bases align to TRBD1. This clonotype was sampled from a woman aged 65 to 85 with COVID-19, enrolled during active disease. Sequencing input: peripheral blood. As DNA, the CDR3 is TGTGCCAGCAGCGGACAGGGTTATTCACCCCTCCACTTT. It encodes CASSGQGYSPLHF.